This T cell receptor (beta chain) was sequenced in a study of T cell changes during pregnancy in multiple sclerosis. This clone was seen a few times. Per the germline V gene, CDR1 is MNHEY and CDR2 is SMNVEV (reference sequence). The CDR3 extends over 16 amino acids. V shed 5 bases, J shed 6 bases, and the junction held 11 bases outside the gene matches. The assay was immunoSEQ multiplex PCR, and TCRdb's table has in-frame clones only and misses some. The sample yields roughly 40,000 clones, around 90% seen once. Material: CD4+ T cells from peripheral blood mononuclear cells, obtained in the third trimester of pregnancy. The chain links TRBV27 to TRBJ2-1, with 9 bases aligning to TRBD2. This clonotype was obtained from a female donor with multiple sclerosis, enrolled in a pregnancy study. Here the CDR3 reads CASSILTAGGPNEQFF. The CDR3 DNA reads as TGTGCCAGCAGTATCCTAACGGCGGGAGGGCCCAATGAGCAGTTCTTC.